These 8 T cell receptor beta chains originate from one sample sequenced in a study of T cells in narcolepsy. Some clones are missing from TCRdb's copy, which holds only in-frame ones; the method was immunoSEQ multiplex PCR. In the table there are 25,000 to 40,000 clones, roughly 90% of which are singletons. Sequences were obtained from CD45RA- memory CD4+ T cells from PBMCs. Receptors originate from a human donor with narcolepsy.

This chain connects TRBV7-2 to TRBJ1-3; a possible D gene is TRBD1 (6 bases). V was pared by 1 base and J by 2 bases, with 15 bases between. This CDR3 has 17 residues. Germline V gene lookup returns CDR1 SGHTA and CDR2 FQGNSA. The CDR3 coding sequence is TGTGCCAGCAGCTTAGGGACAGCCCTTTCTCCTGGAAACACCATATATTTT. This sequence encodes CASSLGTALSPGNTIYF. The full variable domain, completed using reference TRBV7-2 and TRBJ1-3, is GAGVSQSPSNKVTEKGKDVELRCDPISGHTALYWYRQSLGQGLEFLIYFQGNSAPDKSGLPSDRFSAERTGGSVSTLTIQRTQQEDSAVYLCASSLGTALSPGNTIYFGEGSWLTVV.

The chain combines TRBV5-4 with TRBJ1-2; D might be TRBD1 (5 bases). There are 14 residues in the CDR3. CDR1 is SGHNT and CDR2 is YYREEE in the germline V gene (reference sequence). The V end lost 3 bases, the J end lost 3 bases, and 12 bases lay between the germline ends. The CDR3 DNA is TGTGCCAGCAGCTCGGGGCGGTTGGACTATGGCTACACCTTC. Amino acid sequence: CASSSGRLDYGYTF.

The rearrangement joins TRBV5-1 to TRBJ1-2; 10 bases are a match to TRBD1. Trimming removed 0 bases from V and 4 bases from J; junction bases left unmatched: 0. Looked up from germline, CDR1 is SGHRS and CDR2 is YFSETQ. The CDR3 runs 14 residues. CDR3 sequence reads: CASSLGQGAYGYTF. In nucleotides, the CDR3 is TGCGCCAGCAGCTTGGGACAGGGGGCCTATGGCTACACCTTC.

The genes are TRBV11-3 and TRBJ2-1; 8 bases line up with TRBD2. CDR1 and CDR2 (germline): SGHNT, YENEEA. V trimming: 5 bases; J trimming: 5 bases; junction bases outside the gene matches: 8. This CDR3 comprises 15 residues. In DNA form, the CDR3 reads TGTGCCAGCAGCAAGTTGGCGGGAGGCCACAATGAGCAGTTCTTC. This codes for CASSKLAGGHNEQFF.

V and J are TRBV14 and TRBJ2-7; D unresolved. From germline, CDR1 is SGHDN and CDR2 FVKESK. This CDR3 contains 13 residues. Trimming removed 8 bases from V and 2 bases from J, with 13 bases in between. The CDR3 is CASRRVGTYEQYF. As DNA, the CDR3 is TGTGCCAGCCGAAGGGTGGGAACCTACGAGCAGTACTTC.

The V and J genes are TRBV19 and TRBJ1-1, with a weak D call TRBD1 (6 bases). CDR3 size: 16 residues. Germline V CDR1 and CDR2: LNHDA, SQIVND (reference sequence). V lost 6 bases, J lost 0 bases, and 17 bases lay in between. As DNA, the CDR3 is TGTGCCAGTAGACCTTCTACCGGGGGCATGAACACTGAAGCTTTCTTT. Translated: CASRPSTGGMNTEAFF.

The rearrangement uses TRBV7-9 and TRBJ1-1, with D possibly matching TRBD1 (6 bases). CDR1 SEHNR and CDR2 FQNEAQ come from the germline V gene (reference sequence). Trimming stripped 5 bases from V and 6 bases from J, with 19 bases between. The CDR3 loop spans 15 amino acids. CDR3 DNA sequence: TGTGCCAGCAGCCCCTTAGGGGGGGTAGTAGCTGAAGCTTTCTTT. Its translation: CASSPLGGVVAEAFF.

The chain couples TRBV23-1 to TRBJ1-5; the D gene is possibly TRBD1 (5 bases). TRBV23-1 is an ORF, and what it does is uncertain. V was pared by 3 bases and J by 0 bases, with 12 bases between. The CDR3 contains 16 residues. The DNA for the CDR3 is TGCGCCAGCAGTCACGGGACCGGTTATAGCAATCAGCCCCAGCATTTT. Protein product: CASSHGTGYSNQPQHF.